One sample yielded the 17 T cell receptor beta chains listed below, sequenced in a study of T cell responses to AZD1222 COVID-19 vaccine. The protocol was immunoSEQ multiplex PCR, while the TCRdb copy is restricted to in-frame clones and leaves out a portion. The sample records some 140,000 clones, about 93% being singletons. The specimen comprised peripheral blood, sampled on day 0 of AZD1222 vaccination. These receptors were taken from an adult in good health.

For the CDR3, the DNA is TGTGCCAGCAGTGAGACTAGCGGGAGAACGAGAGATACGCAGTATTTT. It is translated as CASSETSGRTRDTQYF. The genes are TRBV6-1 and TRBJ2-3, with 12 bases aligning to TRBD2. The germline CDR1 and CDR2 sequences are MNHNS and SASEGT. Trimming took 3 bases from V and 5 from J; bases not matched to a gene: 6. The CDR3 contains 16 residues.

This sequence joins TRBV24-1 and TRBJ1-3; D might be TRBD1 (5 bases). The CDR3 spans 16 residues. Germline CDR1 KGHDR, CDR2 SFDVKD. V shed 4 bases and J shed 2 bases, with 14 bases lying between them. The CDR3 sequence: CATSDGQGLAGNTIYF. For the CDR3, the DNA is TGTGCCACCAGTGACGGCCAGGGCCTTGCTGGAAACACCATATATTTT.

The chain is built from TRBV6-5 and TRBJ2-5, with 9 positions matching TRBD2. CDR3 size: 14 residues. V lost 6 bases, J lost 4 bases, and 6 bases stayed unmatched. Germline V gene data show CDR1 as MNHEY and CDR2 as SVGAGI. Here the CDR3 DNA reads TGTGCCAGCAGAGTTAGCGGGAGCGGAGAGACCCAGTACTTC. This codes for CASRVSGSGETQYF.

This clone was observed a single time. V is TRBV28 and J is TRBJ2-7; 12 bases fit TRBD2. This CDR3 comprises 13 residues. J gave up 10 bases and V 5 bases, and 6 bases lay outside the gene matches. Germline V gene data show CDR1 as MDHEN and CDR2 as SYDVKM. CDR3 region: CASSPQTSGSQYF. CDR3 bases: TGTGCCAGCAGTCCCCAGACTAGCGGGAGCCAGTACTTC.

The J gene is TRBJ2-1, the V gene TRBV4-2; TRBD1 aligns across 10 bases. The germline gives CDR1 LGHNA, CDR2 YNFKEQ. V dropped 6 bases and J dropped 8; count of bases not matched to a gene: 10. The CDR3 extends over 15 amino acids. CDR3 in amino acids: CASSTRDRGLDEQFF. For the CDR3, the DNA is TGTGCCAGCAGTACCCGGGACAGGGGCTTGGATGAGCAGTTCTTC.

CDR3 in amino acids: CASTQGRGLGYLYEQYF. The CDR3 nucleotides are TGTGCCAGCACCCAAGGCCGGGGCTTAGGCTACCTCTACGAGCAGTACTTC. The V call is TRBV28, the J call TRBJ2-7; either TRBD1 or TRBD2 may fit D (5 bases each). CDR3 length equals 17 residues. The germline CDR1 and CDR2 sequences are MDHEN and SYDVKM. Deletions cut 7 bases from V and 3 bases from J, with 25 bases between.

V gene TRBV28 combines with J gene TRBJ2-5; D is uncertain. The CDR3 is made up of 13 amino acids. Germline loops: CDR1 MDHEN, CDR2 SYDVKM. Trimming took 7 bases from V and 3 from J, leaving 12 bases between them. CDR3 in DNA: TGTGCCAGCACCACTCCCGGAAAAGAGACCCAGTACTTC. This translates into CASTTPGKETQYF.

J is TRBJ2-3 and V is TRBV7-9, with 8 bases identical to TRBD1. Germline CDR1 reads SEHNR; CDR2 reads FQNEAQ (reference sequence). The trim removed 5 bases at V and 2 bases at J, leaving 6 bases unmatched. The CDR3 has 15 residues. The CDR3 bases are TGTGCCAGCAGCCAACCGGACAGGGTCACAGATACGCAGTATTTT. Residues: CASSQPDRVTDTQYF. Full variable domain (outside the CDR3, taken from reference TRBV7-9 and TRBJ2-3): DTGVSQNPRHKITKRGQNVTFRCDPISEHNRLYWYRQTLGQGPEFLTYFQNEAQLEKSRLLSDRFSAERPKGSFSTLEIQRTEQGDSAMYLCASSQPDRVTDTQYFGPGTRLTVL.

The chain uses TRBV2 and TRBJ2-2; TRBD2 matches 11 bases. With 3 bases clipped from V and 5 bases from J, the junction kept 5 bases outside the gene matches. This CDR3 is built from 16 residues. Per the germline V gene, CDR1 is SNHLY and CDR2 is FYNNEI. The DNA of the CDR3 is TGTGCCAGCAGTGATTACGGGACTAGCGGAACCGGGGAGCTGTTTTTT. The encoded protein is CASSDYGTSGTGELFF.

CDR3 DNA sequence: TGCAGCGCTATCCTAACAGGGAACTATGGCTACACCTTC. Translating gives CSAILTGNYGYTF. The chain joins TRBV29-1 to TRBJ1-2; D is possibly TRBD1 (6 bases). Germline CDR1 is SQVTM and CDR2 is ANQGSEA. Deletions cut 7 bases from V and 2 bases from J, with 14 bases between. The CDR3 spans 13 residues. Combining the CDR3 with reference TRBV29-1 and TRBJ1-2 gives the whole variable domain SAVISQKPSRDICQRGTSLTIQCQVDSQVTMMFWYRQQPGQSLTLIATANQGSEATYESGFVIDKFPISRPNLTFSTLTVSNMSPEDSSIYLCSAILTGNYGYTFGSGTRLTVV.

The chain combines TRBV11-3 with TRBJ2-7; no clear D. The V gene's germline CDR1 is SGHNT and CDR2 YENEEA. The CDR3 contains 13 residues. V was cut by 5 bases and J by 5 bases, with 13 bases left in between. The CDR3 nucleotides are TGTGCCAGCAGCCTCTCTTTTTCTGACGAGCAGTACTTC. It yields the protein CASSLSFSDEQYF. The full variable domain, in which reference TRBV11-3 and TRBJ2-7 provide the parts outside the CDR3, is EAGVVQSPRYKIIEKKQPVAFWCNPISGHNTLYWYLQNLGQGPELLIRYENEEAVDDSQLPKDRFSAERLKGVDSTLKIQPAELGDSAVYLCASSLSFSDEQYFGPGTRLTVT.

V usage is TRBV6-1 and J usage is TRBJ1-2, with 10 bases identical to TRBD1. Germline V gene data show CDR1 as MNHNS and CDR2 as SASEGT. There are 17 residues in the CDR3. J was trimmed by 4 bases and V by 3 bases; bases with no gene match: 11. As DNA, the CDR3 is TGTGCCAGCAGTGACGTGGGACAGGGGCCCCGAGGCTATGGCTACACCTTC. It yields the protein CASSDVGQGPRGYGYTF.

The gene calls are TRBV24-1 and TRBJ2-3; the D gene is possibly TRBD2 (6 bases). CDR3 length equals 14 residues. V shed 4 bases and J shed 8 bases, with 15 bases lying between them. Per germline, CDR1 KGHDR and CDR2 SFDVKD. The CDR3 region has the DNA TGTGCCACCAGTGAATCCGCGGGGACGGGTACGCAGTATTTT. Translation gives CATSESAGTGTQYF.

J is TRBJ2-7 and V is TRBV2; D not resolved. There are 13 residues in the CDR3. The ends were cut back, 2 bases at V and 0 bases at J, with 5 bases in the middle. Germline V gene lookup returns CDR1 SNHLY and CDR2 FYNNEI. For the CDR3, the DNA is TGTGCCAGCAGTGAACGGAGCTCCTACGAGCAGTACTTC. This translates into CASSERSSYEQYF.

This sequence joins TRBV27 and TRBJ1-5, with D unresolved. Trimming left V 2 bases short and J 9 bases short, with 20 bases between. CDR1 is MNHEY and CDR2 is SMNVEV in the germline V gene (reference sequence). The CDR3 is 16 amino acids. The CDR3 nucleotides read TGTGCCAGCAGTTTACGGGCCCCCCTGTCCTCCCGGCCCCAGCATTTT. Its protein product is CASSLRAPLSSRPQHF.

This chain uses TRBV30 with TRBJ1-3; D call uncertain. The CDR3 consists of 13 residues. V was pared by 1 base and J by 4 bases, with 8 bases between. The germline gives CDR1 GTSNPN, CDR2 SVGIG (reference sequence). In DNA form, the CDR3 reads TGTGCCTGGAGTGGAGGGATGGGAAACACCATATATTTT. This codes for CAWSGGMGNTIYF.

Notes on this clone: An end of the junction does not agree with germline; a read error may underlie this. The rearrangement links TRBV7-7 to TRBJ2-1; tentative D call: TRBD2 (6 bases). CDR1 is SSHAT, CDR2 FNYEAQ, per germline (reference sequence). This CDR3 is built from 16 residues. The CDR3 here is CASSPEPGAGSYEQFF. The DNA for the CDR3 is TGTGCTAGCAGCCCAGAACCGGGAGCAGGGTCCTATGAGCAGTTCTTC.